The present TCR beta chain was sequenced within a study of T cells after posttransplantation cyclophosphamide. Study-wide results and limits: After PTCy, TRB diversity resembled that of CNI/methotrexate controls. TRB overlap between skin or GI tissue T cells and blood was limited. Donor-recipient repertoire similarity was low at 1-2 months, rising over year one.

Libraries were prepared by immunoSEQ multiplex PCR; TCRdb keeps only in-frame clonotypes and omits some of them. The sample yields about 37,000 clones, without any singletons. Trimming removed 3 bases from V and 1 base from J, with 14 bases in between. This CDR3 contains 15 residues. Germline CDR1 is SGHRS and CDR2 is YFSETQ. This related bone marrow graft donor gave peripheral blood on the day of marrow donation. This clone was found many times. Its specificity is not known. This sequence originates from a young man in good health and a related stem cell transplant donor. Specimen: PBMCs. This chain uses TRBV5-1 with TRBJ2-7; a weak D match, TRBD1 (6 bases). DNA of the CDR3: TGCGCCAGCAGCTCCTCCGGGACATTGTCCTACGAGCAGTACTTC. Its protein product is CASSSSGTLSYEQYF.